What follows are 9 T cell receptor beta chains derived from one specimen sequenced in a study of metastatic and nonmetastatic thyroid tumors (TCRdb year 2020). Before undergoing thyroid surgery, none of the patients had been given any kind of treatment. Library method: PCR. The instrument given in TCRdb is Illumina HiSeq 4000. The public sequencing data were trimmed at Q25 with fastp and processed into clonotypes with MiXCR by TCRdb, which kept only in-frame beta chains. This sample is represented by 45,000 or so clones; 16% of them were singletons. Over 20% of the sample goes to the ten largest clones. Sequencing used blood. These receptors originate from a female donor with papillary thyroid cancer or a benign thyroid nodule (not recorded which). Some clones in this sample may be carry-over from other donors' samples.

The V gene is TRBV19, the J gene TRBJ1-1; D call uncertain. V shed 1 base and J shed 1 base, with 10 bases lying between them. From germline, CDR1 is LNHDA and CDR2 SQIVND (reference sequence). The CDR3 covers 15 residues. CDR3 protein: CASSIGVTRNTEAFF. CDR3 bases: TGTGCCAGTAGTATAGGGGTCACCCGGAACACTGAAGCTTTCTTT.

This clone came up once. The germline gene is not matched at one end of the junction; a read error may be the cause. CDR3: CSSSLVARDNSPLRF. CDR3 in DNA: TGTTCCAGCAGCTTGGTAGCTCGGGACAATTCACCCCTCCGCTTT. This chain uses TRBV5-6 with TRBJ1-6; perhaps TRBD1 as D (6 bases). CDR3 length equals 15 residues. The germline CDR1 and CDR2 sequences are SGHDT and YYEEEE.

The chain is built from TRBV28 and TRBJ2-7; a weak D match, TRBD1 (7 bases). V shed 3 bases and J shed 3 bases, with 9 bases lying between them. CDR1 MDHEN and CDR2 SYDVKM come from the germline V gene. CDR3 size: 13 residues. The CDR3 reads CASSFRGVYEQYF. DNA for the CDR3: TGTGCCAGCAGTTTCAGGGGGGTCTACGAGCAGTACTTC.

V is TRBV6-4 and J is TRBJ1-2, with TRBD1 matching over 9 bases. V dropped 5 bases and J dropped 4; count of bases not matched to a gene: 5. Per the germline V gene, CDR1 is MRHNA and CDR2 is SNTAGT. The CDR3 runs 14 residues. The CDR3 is CASSPGTGSYGYTF. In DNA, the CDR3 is TGTGCCAGCAGTCCCGGGACAGGGTCCTATGGCTACACCTTC.

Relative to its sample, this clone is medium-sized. Here the CDR3 reads CASSSFPVRGYTF. CDR3 DNA sequence: TGTGCCAGCAGTTCCTTCCCCGTCAGGGGCTACACCTTC. This chain links TRBV6-1 with TRBJ1-2; D remains unclear. V lost 5 bases and J lost 8, with 15 bases in between. CDR3 length: 13 residues. Germline V CDR1 and CDR2: MNHNS, SASEGT.

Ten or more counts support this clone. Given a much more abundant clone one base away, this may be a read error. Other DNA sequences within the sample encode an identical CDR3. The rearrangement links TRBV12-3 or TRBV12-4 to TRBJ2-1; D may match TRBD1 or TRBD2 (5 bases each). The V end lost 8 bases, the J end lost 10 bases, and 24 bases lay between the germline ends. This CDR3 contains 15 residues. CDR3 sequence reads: CASDPTTGGGNEQFF. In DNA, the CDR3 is TGTGCCAGCGACCCTACCACCGGTGGGGGTAACGAGCAGTTCTTC.

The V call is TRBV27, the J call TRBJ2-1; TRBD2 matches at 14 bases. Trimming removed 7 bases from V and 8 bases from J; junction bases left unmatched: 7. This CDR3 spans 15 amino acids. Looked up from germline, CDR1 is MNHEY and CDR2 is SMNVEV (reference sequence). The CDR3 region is CASIPRTSGRYEQFF. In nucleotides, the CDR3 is TGTGCCAGCATTCCACGGACTAGCGGGAGGTATGAGCAGTTCTTC.

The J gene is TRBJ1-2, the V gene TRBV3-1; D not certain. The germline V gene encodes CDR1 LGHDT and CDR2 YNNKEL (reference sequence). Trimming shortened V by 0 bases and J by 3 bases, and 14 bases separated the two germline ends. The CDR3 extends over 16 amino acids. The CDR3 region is CASSQDLSVVDYGYTF. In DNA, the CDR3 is TGTGCCAGCAGCCAAGATCTGAGCGTAGTGGACTATGGCTACACCTTC.

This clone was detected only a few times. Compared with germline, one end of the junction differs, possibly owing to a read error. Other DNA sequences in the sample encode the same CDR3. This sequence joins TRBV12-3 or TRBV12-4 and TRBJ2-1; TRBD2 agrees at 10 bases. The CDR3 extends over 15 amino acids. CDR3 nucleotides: TGCGCCAGCAGCCCCCTAGCGGGAGTTCTAAATGAGCAGTTCTTC. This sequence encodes CASSPLAGVLNEQFF.